Shown below are 9 T cell receptor beta chains from a single sample sequenced in a study of blood T cell repertoires in COVID-19. The protocol was immunoSEQ multiplex PCR, while the TCRdb copy is restricted to in-frame clones and leaves out a portion. There are 250,000 or so clones in the sample; approximately 85% occur only once, and under 2.5% lies in the top ten. Material for sequencing was PBMCs or T cells enriched from blood (not recorded which). These receptors originate from a woman between 50 and 59 years old who had recovered from COVID-19.

V and J are TRBV4-1 and TRBJ2-1; 7 bases agree with TRBD2. The CDR3 covers 16 residues. Unmatched junction bases numbered 13, after V lost 5 bases and J lost 6 bases. Per the germline V gene, CDR1 is MGHRA and CDR2 is YSYEKL. CDR3 sequence reads: CASSYPGRTGGNEQFF. In DNA, the CDR3 is TGCGCCAGCAGCTACCCTGGGAGAACGGGGGGCAATGAGCAGTTCTTC.

The V call is TRBV10-3, the J call TRBJ2-1; 7 nucleotides agree with TRBD1. Trimming took 8 bases from V and 2 from J; bases not matched to a gene: 6. The CDR3 contains 14 residues. Per the germline V gene, CDR1 is ENHRY and CDR2 is SYGVKD. The CDR3 is CAIWTGETYNEQFF. The CDR3 DNA reads TGTGCCATCTGGACAGGTGAAACCTACAATGAGCAGTTCTTC.

The sample holds a few counts of this clone. The chain links TRBV4-1 to TRBJ1-4, with D unresolved. CDR1 is MGHRA and CDR2 is YSYEKL in the germline V gene. V lost 1 base, J lost 8 bases, and 14 bases lay in between. CDR3 length equals 15 residues. This CDR3 reads CASSQAGIVGEKLFF. In DNA form, the CDR3 reads TGCGCCAGCAGCCAAGCCGGGATAGTAGGCGAAAAACTGTTTTTT.

V is TRBV6-2 or TRBV6-3 and J is TRBJ2-7; D remains unclear. V lost 2 bases, J lost 4 bases, and 6 bases lay in between. The CDR3 has 12 residues. In germline, CDR1 is MNHEY, CDR2 SVGEGT. Here the CDR3 DNA reads TGTGCCAGCAGTTACGCTACTTACGAGCAGTACTTC. Amino acid sequence: CASSYATYEQYF.

V is TRBV5-5 and J is TRBJ2-3; TRBD1 is a possible D gene (6 bases). Trimming cost V 0 bases and J 6 bases, with 14 bases left between them. This CDR3 comprises 15 residues. The germline V gene encodes CDR1 SGHKS and CDR2 YYEKEE (reference sequence). This CDR3 reads CASSLAVTGHDTQYF. The CDR3 DNA sequence: TGTGCCAGCAGCTTGGCCGTGACAGGACATGATACGCAGTATTTT.

The chain is built from TRBV24-1 and TRBJ2-7; 7 bases fit TRBD1. V lost 5 bases and J lost 5; bases outside the gene matches: 11. Germline lookup yields CDR1 KGHDR and CDR2 SFDVKD. The CDR3 runs to 15 residues. The CDR3 spells CATSAGTDLRDEQYF. CDR3 DNA: TGTGCCACCAGTGCCGGGACAGACCTTCGGGACGAGCAGTACTTC.

This chain uses TRBV7-9 with TRBJ2-1, with 15 bases lining up with TRBD2. Germline V lookup: CDR1 SEHNR, CDR2 FQNEAQ (reference sequence). The V segment lost 1 base and the J segment 1 base; nucleotides outside the gene matches: 2. CDR3 length equals 18 residues. The CDR3 DNA follows: TGTGCCAGCAGCTTAGAAGGGACTAGCGGGAGGTCCTACAATGAGCAGTTCTTC. This encodes CASSLEGTSGRSYNEQFF.

This clone was observed a few times. The gene calls are TRBV4-2 and TRBJ2-1; 13 bases map to TRBD2. V lost 5 bases, J lost 0 bases, and 7 bases stayed unmatched. Germline V gene data show CDR1 as LGHNA and CDR2 as YNFKEQ. The CDR3 extends over 18 amino acids. CDR3 sequence: CASSSRTSGSSSYNEQFF. As DNA, the CDR3 is TGTGCCAGCAGCTCACGGACTAGCGGGAGTAGCTCCTACAATGAGCAGTTCTTC.

The chain has TRBV3-1 (or the pseudogene TRBV3-2) and TRBJ2-5; 9 bases are a match to TRBD2. The V gene's germline CDR1 is LGHDT and CDR2 YNNKEL (reference sequence). The CDR3 is made up of 16 amino acids. V shed 3 bases and J 4 bases; nucleotides not matched to a gene: 9. The CDR3 nucleotides are TGTGCCAGCAGCCAGACTAGCGGCCACCGGGGAGAGACCCAGTACTTC. Residues: CASSQTSGHRGETQYF.